These T cell receptor beta chains were read from a single sample in a study of breast tumors, draining lymph nodes, adjacent tissues. Via MiXCR, TCRdb re-called the multiplex PCR reads, giving one row per CDR3 protein. This table holds approximately 45,000 distinct CDR3 sequences, around 23% found once. The sample comprised breast tumor tissue. These receptors originate from a female donor with breast cancer. Some clones in this sample may be carry-over from other donors' samples. Each CDR3 is given with its conserved first and last residue. The D gene is left open where the match is weak. Rows give clone size only sometimes, using once, few, many, or a class for an expanded clone.

d_gene	abundance	v_gene	j_gene	CDR3aa	CDR3nt
.	.	TRBV6-2/TRBV6-3	TRBJ2-7	CASSYVGTQTYEQYF	TGTGCCAGCAGTTACGTTGGGACTCAGACCTACGAGCAGTACTTC
TRBD1	many	TRBV18	TRBJ1-6	CASSLGGQPNSPLHF	TGTGCCAGCTCACTTGGGGGACAGCCAAATTCACCCCTCCACTTT
TRBD2	.	TRBV28	TRBJ2-1	CASSLSGLAGFNNEQFF	TGTGCCAGCAGTTTATCTGGACTAGCGGGGTTCAACAATGAGCAGTTCTTC
TRBD2	.	TRBV10-3	TRBJ2-3	CAISERGGGAADTQYF	TGTGCCATCAGTGAGCGGGGCGGGGGGGCCGCAGATACGCAGTATTTT
.	many	TRBV20-1	TRBJ1-2	CSARGGRGGYTF	TGCAGTGCTCGAGGGGGGAGAGGCGGCTACACCTTC
.	.	TRBV7-9	TRBJ2-3	CASSLYPGDFTDTQYF	TGTGCCAGCAGCTTATATCCAGGGGACTTCACAGATACGCAGTATTTT
TRBD2	.	TRBV5-1	TRBJ2-1	CASSFGTSGDYNEQFF	TGCGCCAGCAGCTTCGGGACTAGCGGGGATTACAATGAGCAGTTCTTC
TRBD1	once	TRBV20-1	TRBJ1-2	CSAPTWDRASYGYTF	TGCAGTGCTCCCACTTGGGACAGGGCCTCCTATGGCTACACCTTC
TRBD2	many	TRBV29-1	TRBJ2-1	CSSLAGGGTDEQFF	TGCAGCAGTCTGGCGGGAGGAGGGACGGATGAGCAGTTCTTC
.	many	TRBV7-2	TRBJ1-6	CASQFNSPLHF	TGTGCCAGCCAATTTAATTCACCCCTCCACTTT
.	many	TRBV27	TRBJ1-4	CASSFGGATNEKLFF	TGTGCCAGCAGTTTCGGGGGCGCGACTAATGAAAAACTGTTTTTT
.	many	TRBV6-1	TRBJ1-2	CASKATAANYGYTF	TGTGCCAGCAAAGCGACAGCGGCTAACTATGGCTACACCTTC
.	many	TRBV6-5	TRBJ1-5	CASSYAGGNQPQHF	TGTGCCAGCAGTTACGCAGGGGGCAATCAGCCCCAGCATTTT
TRBD1	few	TRBV5-1	TRBJ2-1	CASSRIPGQALDEQFF	TGCGCCAGCAGCCGTATACCGGGACAGGCCCTCGATGAGCAGTTCTTC
TRBD1	many	TRBV30	TRBJ2-3	CAWSVLDRADTQYF	TGTGCCTGGAGTGTATTAGACAGGGCAGATACGCAGTATTTT
.	.	TRBV7-9	TRBJ2-1	CASTPGAQANEQFF	TGTGCCAGCACCCCGGGCGCTCAGGCCAATGAGCAGTTCTTC
.	.	TRBV28	TRBJ1-5	CASISLEGDAQPQHF	TGTGCCAGCATTTCTCTCGAAGGGGACGCTCAGCCCCAGCATTTT
.	many	TRBV6-1	TRBJ2-7	CATKQGTTYEQYF	TGTGCCACCAAACAGGGGACTACTTACGAGCAGTACTTC
TRBD1	many	TRBV5-1	TRBJ2-7	CASSPRTGTPYEQYF	TGCGCCAGCAGCCCGCGGACAGGGACACCCTACGAGCAGTACTTC
.	many	TRBV6-6	TRBJ2-4	CASSTPDIKNIQYF	TGTGCCAGCAGTACTCCGGACATTAAAAACATTCAGTACTTC
TRBD1	medium-sized	TRBV9	TRBJ1-2	CASSVNGGEGAYYGYTF	TGTGCCAGCAGCGTTAATGGGGGGGAGGGGGCCTACTATGGCTACACCTTC
.	.	TRBV6-2/TRBV6-3	TRBJ2-1	CASSYILGVPSYNEQFF	TGTGCCAGCAGTTACATCTTAGGAGTCCCTTCCTACAATGAGCAGTTCTTC
.	many	TRBV5-1	TRBJ1-4	CASSFGTTNEKLFF	TGCGCCAGCAGCTTTGGAACAACTAATGAAAAACTGTTTTTT
TRBD1	many	TRBV5-8	TRBJ2-2	CASTPGQIFTGELFF	TGTGCCAGCACCCCGGGACAGATTTTTACCGGGGAGCTGTTTTTT
.	many	TRBV20-1	TRBJ2-3	CSARDPGTNTDTQYF	TGCAGTGCTAGAGATCCCGGGACAAACACAGATACGCAGTATTTT
.	many	TRBV20-1	TRBJ2-1	CSATKGGSSYNEQFF	TGCAGTGCTACTAAGGGGGGGAGCTCCTACAATGAGCAGTTCTTC
.	.	TRBV18	TRBJ2-4	CASSPLGENIQYF	TGTGCCAGCTCACCACTAGGGGAAAACATTCAGTACTTC
.	many	TRBV5-4	TRBJ1-2	CASSSDNVYGYTF	TGTGCCAGCAGCTCTGACAACGTCTATGGCTACACCTTC
.	.	TRBV27	TRBJ2-1	CASSLGFGGLAYNEQFF	TGTGCCAGCAGTTTAGGGTTTGGGGGGCTCGCCTACAATGAGCAGTTCTTC
.	medium-sized	TRBV4-2	TRBJ2-7	CASSRDLSYEQYF	TGTGCCAGCAGCCGGGATCTCTCCTACGAGCAGTACTTC
.	few	TRBV6-6	TRBJ2-6	CATLSGRHHSGANVLTF	TGTGCCACCCTATCTGGCAGGCACCATTCTGGGGCCAACGTCCTGACTTTC
.	many	TRBV6-5	TRBJ2-3	CARGSPTDTQYF	TGTGCCAGGGGGAGCCCCACAGATACGCAGTATTTT
.	medium-sized	TRBV27	TRBJ2-3	CASSPTYQGLGATDTQYF	TGTGCCAGCAGTCCCACCTACCAGGGGCTCGGAGCCACAGATACGCAGTATTTT
.	.	TRBV20-1	TRBJ1-5	CSARRTANQPQHF	TGCAGCGCTAGGAGGACGGCGAATCAGCCCCAGCATTTT
.	many	TRBV5-1	TRBJ2-7	CASSLAYAREQYF	TGCGCCAGCAGCTTGGCATACGCGCGAGAGCAGTACTTC
TRBD2	many	TRBV4-1	TRBJ2-4	CASSQDGAGVAKNIQYF	TGCGCCAGCAGCCAAGATGGGGCGGGAGTGGCCAAAAACATTCAGTACTTC
.	few	TRBV6-1	TRBJ2-5	CASSEARVQETQYF	TGTGCCAGCAGTGAAGCTAGAGTACAAGAGACCCAGTACTTC
TRBD2	many	TRBV12-3/TRBV12-4	TRBJ2-2	CASSSSGDFNTGELFF	TGTGCCAGCAGTTCTAGCGGGGACTTCAACACCGGGGAGCTGTTTTTT
TRBD2	few	TRBV27	TRBJ2-1	CASSLSPRSGRFNEQFF	TGTGCCAGCAGTTTAAGCCCGAGGAGCGGGAGGTTCAATGAGCAGTTCTTC
.	many	TRBV7-6	TRBJ2-7	CASIEAPGGEQYF	TGTGCCAGCATCGAAGCCCCAGGGGGGGAGCAGTACTTC
.	few	TRBV24-1	TRBJ2-3	CATSDILDSTDTQYF	TGTGCCACCAGTGACATTCTCGACAGCACAGATACGCAGTATTTT
.	many	TRBV27	TRBJ1-2	CASSPWGNYGYTF	TGTGCCAGCAGCCCATGGGGGAACTATGGCTACACCTTC
.	many	TRBV6-1	TRBJ2-5	CASSLARVQETQYF	TGTGCCAGCAGCCTAGCCCGGGTACAAGAGACCCAGTACTTC
TRBD1	many	TRBV2	TRBJ1-2	CASKPGQGTNYGYTF	TGTGCCAGCAAGCCGGGACAGGGGACTAACTATGGCTACACCTTC
.	many	TRBV6-1	TRBJ1-2	CASRAGTAFLYGYTF	TGTGCCAGCAGAGCCGGGACCGCCTTTCTGTATGGCTACACCTTC
.	many	TRBV6-1	TRBJ1-2	CASSDMRPWGYGYTF	TGTGCCAGCAGTGATATGAGGCCTTGGGGCTATGGCTACACCTTC